What follows are 24 T cell receptor beta chains derived from one specimen sequenced in a study of cytomegalovirus exposure and HLA in healthy donors. The PCR was carried out with 60 Vbeta primers and 13 Jbeta primers. Data came from immunoSEQ multiplex PCR; TCRdb stores just in-frame clones and leaves some out. The repertoire holds 150,000 to 180,000 clones, with approximately 80% as singletons. Source material: PBMCs. The receptors originated from a man younger than 45 in good health and CMV-seropositive.

This rearrangement joins TRBV6-6 to TRBJ2-7, with 11 bases identical to TRBD1. With 11 bases clipped from V and 5 bases from J, the junction kept 14 bases outside the gene matches. The CDR3 covers 15 residues. In germline, CDR1 is MNHNY, CDR2 SVGAGI (reference sequence). The DNA for the CDR3 is TGTGCCGTAGGCCTCAGGACAGGGGGCTTAGACGAGCAGTACTTC. Amino acid sequence: CAVGLRTGGLDEQYF.

The CDR3 loop is CASRSLRDRGYEQYF. In DNA form, the CDR3 reads TGTGCCAGCAGAAGTTTGAGGGACAGGGGATACGAGCAGTACTTC. The J gene is TRBJ2-5, the V gene TRBV6-1; 10 bases match TRBD1. The J call may be faulty, since TRBJ2-7 better matches the DNA end. Germline loops: CDR1 MNHNS, CDR2 SASEGT. This CDR3 region has 15 residues.

This clone was counted once. The V call is TRBV29-1, the J call TRBJ1-4; 8 bases align to TRBD1. The CDR3 totals 14 residues. CDR1 is SQVTM, CDR2 ANQGSEA, per germline. V shed 4 bases, J shed 8 bases, and the junction held 9 bases outside the gene matches. Written as DNA, the CDR3 is TGCAGCGTTGGCAGGACAGGGATCGGAGAAAAACTGTTTTTT. As protein: CSVGRTGIGEKLFF.

CDR3 residues: CASSSNQEGLGGTQYF. CDR3 coding DNA: TGTGCCAGCAGCTCCAACCAGGAGGGCCTGGGAGGAACGCAGTATTTT. The chain uses TRBV11-2 and TRBJ2-3, with D possibly being TRBD2 (6 bases). Germline CDR1 reads SGHAT; CDR2 reads FQNNGV. Trimming removed 4 bases at V and 9 bases at J, with 23 bases between. The CDR3 runs to 16 residues.

This clone has just a few counts. The chain links TRBV28 to TRBJ1-3, with D possibly matching TRBD1 (5 bases). Trimming took off 2 bases at V and 0 bases at J, with 8 bases between the two ends. The length of the CDR3 is 15 residues. Germline V gene lookup returns CDR1 MDHEN and CDR2 SYDVKM. This chain's CDR3 is CASSLGRASGNTIYF. CDR3 nucleotide sequence: TGTGCCAGCAGTTTAGGCAGGGCCTCTGGAAACACCATATATTTT.

This clone has just one count. The V gene is TRBV7-8, the J gene TRBJ2-1; 11 bases line up with TRBD1. Trimming took 5 bases from V and 5 from J; bases not matched to a gene: 2. CDR1 and CDR2 from the germline V gene are SGHVS and FQNEAQ. This CDR3 is built from 14 residues. CDR3 in DNA: TGTGCCAGCAGCAGGACAGGGGGCAACAATGAGCAGTTCTTC. Translation gives CASSRTGGNNEQFF.

This clone came up once. J is TRBJ2-7 and V is TRBV5-1; possible D gene TRBD2, 6 bases. The ends were cut back, 2 bases at V and 6 bases at J, with 9 bases in the middle. CDR3 length: 12 amino acids. The germline CDR1 and CDR2 sequences are SGHRS and YFSETQ. The CDR3 loop is CASSFKGGEQYF. For the CDR3, the DNA is TGCGCCAGCAGCTTTAAGGGAGGCGAGCAGTACTTC.

The table lists this clone with a count of one. This sequence joins TRBV4-1 and TRBJ2-7; TRBD2 might be the D (5 bases). This CDR3 contains 15 residues. Deletions cut 1 base from V and 0 bases from J, with 10 bases between. Per germline, CDR1 MGHRA and CDR2 YSYEKL. The DNA of the CDR3 is TGCGCCAGCAGCCAAGCGTTTGGGAGCTCCTACGAGCAGTACTTC. Encoded protein: CASSQAFGSSYEQYF.

Only a few counts were recorded for this clone. The rearrangement links TRBV2 to TRBJ2-7; 9 bases fit TRBD2. Germline CDR1 reads SNHLY; CDR2 reads FYNNEI. V was pared by 5 bases and J by 4 bases, with 6 bases of the junction left unmatched. CDR3 length: 14 amino acids. The chain's CDR3 is CASSKGLAAYEQYF. The CDR3 DNA reads as TGTGCCAGCAGTAAGGGACTAGCTGCTTACGAGCAGTACTTC.

V and J are TRBV28 and TRBJ2-3; weak D call: TRBD1 (6 bases). Deletions cut 7 bases from V and 2 bases from J, with 16 bases between. The CDR3 sequence is 15 residues long. In germline, CDR1 is MDHEN, CDR2 SYDVKM. The CDR3 coding sequence is TGTGCCAGCACCTTGGGGGACACGACCACAGATACGCAGTATTTT. It codes for CASTLGDTTTDTQYF.

The V gene is TRBV5-5, the J gene TRBJ2-7, with 7 bases fitting TRBD2. The CDR3 covers 14 residues. With V trimmed by 1 base and J by 4 bases, 5 bases remained unmatched. From germline, CDR1 is SGHKS and CDR2 YYEKEE (reference sequence). This CDR3 is CASSLLLAAYEQYF. CDR3 DNA sequence: TGTGCCAGCAGCTTGTTGCTAGCGGCGTACGAGCAGTACTTC.

This sequence joins TRBV9 and TRBJ2-7; no firm D call. Germline V lookup: CDR1 SGDLS, CDR2 YYNGEE. The CDR3 is 13 amino acids. The V end lost 0 bases, the J end lost 4 bases, and 8 bases lay between the germline ends. The CDR3 DNA sequence: TGTGCCAGCAGCGTAGCTCCCCAGTACGAGCAGTACTTC. Protein: CASSVAPQYEQYF. Looking up the rest from reference TRBV9 and TRBJ2-7 gives the full variable domain: DSGVTQTPKHLITATGQRVTLRCSPRSGDLSVYWYQQSLDQGLQFLIQYYNGEERAKGNILERFSAQQFPDLHSELNLSSLELGDSALYFCASSVAPQYEQYFGPGTRLTVT.

This chain links TRBV15 with TRBJ2-1; tentatively, D is TRBD1 (6 bases). The CDR3 spans 13 residues. The V gene lost 4 bases and the J gene lost 10 bases, with 14 bases spanning the gap. CDR1 and CDR2 from the germline V gene are LNHNV and YYDKDF (reference sequence). CDR3 protein: CATSITEGGEQFF. The CDR3, as DNA: TGTGCCACCAGCATCACGGAAGGGGGAGAGCAGTTCTTC. Filled out from reference TRBV15 and TRBJ2-1, the complete variable domain reads DAMVIQNPRYQVTQFGKPVTLSCSQTLNHNVMYWYQQKSSQAPKLLFHYYDKDFNNEADTPDNFQSRRPNTSFCFLDIRSPGLGDTAMYLCATSITEGGEQFFGPGTRLTVL.

J is TRBJ1-1 and V is TRBV2; tentatively, D is TRBD1 (5 bases). Germline-derived CDR1 and CDR2 are SNHLY and FYNNEI. Trimming stripped 6 bases from V and 7 bases from J, with 12 bases between. The CDR3 length is 12 residues. DNA of the CDR3: TGTGCCAGCAGGGCTGACAGAGGTGAAGCTTTCTTT. It is translated as CASRADRGEAFF.

This clone was seen more than once but under ten times. This sequence joins TRBV21-1 and TRBJ1-1. TRBV21-1 counts as a pseudogene. The CDR3 contains 11 residues. CDR3 DNA: TGTGCCAGCAGCAAAGTCGGTAGCGCTTTCTTT. Its protein product is CASSKVGSAFF.

V gene TRBV7-9 combines with J gene TRBJ1-5; possible D gene TRBD1, 5 bases. This CDR3 has 15 residues. CDR1 and CDR2 (germline): SEHNR, FQNEAQ (reference sequence). Trimming removed 1 base from V and 2 bases from J, with 9 bases in between. The CDR3 bases are TGTGCCAGCAGCTTAGACGCCAGGGGCAATCAGCCCCAGCATTTT. Translation gives CASSLDARGNQPQHF.

The chain joins TRBV5-4 to TRBJ2-3, with TRBD2 identical over 7 bases. With 0 bases clipped from V and 6 bases from J, the junction kept 7 bases outside the gene matches. The germline gives CDR1 SGHNT, CDR2 YYREEE (reference sequence). The CDR3 is made up of 15 amino acids. CDR3 DNA sequence: TGTGCCAGCAGCTTGGTAGGCGGGAGACGGGATACGCAGTATTTT. As protein: CASSLVGGRRDTQYF.

The rearrangement uses TRBV2 and TRBJ2-3, with 7 nucleotides matching TRBD1. CDR1 SNHLY and CDR2 FYNNEI come from the germline V gene. This CDR3 spans 15 amino acids. With 5 bases clipped from V and 0 bases from J, the junction kept 5 bases outside the gene matches. CDR3: CASSQDRTSTDTQYF. The CDR3 DNA follows: TGTGCCAGCAGTCAGGACAGGACTAGCACAGATACGCAGTATTTT.

The chain combines TRBV18 with TRBJ1-1; D might be TRBD1 (5 bases). The germline gives CDR1 KGHSH, CDR2 LQKENI. V dropped 5 bases and J dropped 7 bases, with 11 bases sitting between them. This CDR3 comprises 12 residues. The CDR3 nucleotides are TGTGCCAGCTCAGTTTCTACAGGTGAAGCTTTCTTT. This codes for CASSVSTGEAFF.

The chain joins TRBV28 to TRBJ1-2, with 7 bases matching TRBD1. J gave up 7 bases and V 2 bases, and 13 bases lay outside the gene matches. CDR1 is MDHEN and CDR2 is SYDVKM in the germline V gene. The CDR3 covers 16 residues. CDR3 nucleotides: TGTGCCAGCAGTTTACCCCGGGCGGAGGGGGCTAGTGGCTACACCTTC. It encodes CASSLPRAEGASGYTF.

The J gene is TRBJ2-7, the V gene TRBV10-3; D might be TRBD2 (6 bases). The CDR3 is 11 residues long. Germline V gene sequence: CDR1 ENHRY, CDR2 SYGVKD. CDR3 loop: CATGSPYEQYF. Here the CDR3 DNA reads TGTGCTACCGGGAGCCCCTACGAGCAGTACTTC.

The V call is TRBV5-1, the J call TRBJ2-7, with D perhaps matching TRBD1 (5 bases). The germline V gene encodes CDR1 SGHRS and CDR2 YFSETQ. This CDR3 is 15 amino acids long. V was pared by 4 bases and J by 3 bases, with 17 bases between. Here the CDR3 DNA reads TGCGCCAGCAGCGCAGGGTGGACGTCACGCTACGAGCAGTACTTC. Its translation is CASSAGWTSRYEQYF.

The chain combines TRBV2 with TRBJ1-1; possible D gene TRBD1, 6 bases. Between the trimmed V and J ends, which lost 3 bases and 1 base, there was a span of 12 bases. CDR3 length equals 15 residues. The V gene's germline CDR1 is SNHLY and CDR2 FYNNEI. The CDR3 nucleotides read TGTGCCAGCAGTGAGGTGGGGACACCGAACACTGAAGCTTTCTTT. This encodes CASSEVGTPNTEAFF.

The chain links TRBV19 to TRBJ2-6; D ambiguous. The CDR3 extends over 16 amino acids. Germline assignment: CDR1 LNHDA and CDR2 SQIVND (reference sequence). V was pared by 1 base and J by 0 bases, with 7 bases between. This CDR3 is CASSIGGRSGANVLTF. CDR3 DNA: TGTGCCAGTAGTATAGGAGGCCGCTCTGGGGCCAACGTCCTGACTTTC.